This T cell receptor (beta chain) was documented in a study of Graves' ophthalmopathy and Graves' hyperthyroidism. Study-wide results and caveats: The model forecast ophthalmopathy progression, reaching 60% to 71% sensitivity and about 75% specificity. Blood also carried most expanded thyroid clonotypes exceeding 0.001 frequency.

The PBMC fraction was derived from around 10 ml of fresh peripheral blood. Amplification targeted the TCR beta CDR3 regions, with RNA transcripts as the source material. First-round RT-PCR relied on HTBI primers, and a second-round multiplex PCR came next. TCRdb re-analysed the multiplex PCR reads in MiXCR, keeping a single row per CDR3 protein. The sample lists 360,000 or so distinct CDR3 sequences; about 18% were seen once. This clonotype has at least ten counts. The antigen remains undetermined. The V end lost 4 bases, the J end lost 10 bases, and 11 bases lay between the germline ends. Per the germline V gene, CDR1 is MDHEN and CDR2 is SYDVKM. This CDR3 spans 11 amino acids.

This chain joins TRBV28 and TRBJ2-7; weak D call: TRBD1 (5 bases). Source material: peripheral blood. This clonotype was sampled from a woman aged 18-30 years with Graves' ophthalmopathy. CDR3 nucleotides: TGTGCCAGCAGTTCCGACAGAAGCCAGTACTTC. The encoded protein is CASSSDRSQYF.